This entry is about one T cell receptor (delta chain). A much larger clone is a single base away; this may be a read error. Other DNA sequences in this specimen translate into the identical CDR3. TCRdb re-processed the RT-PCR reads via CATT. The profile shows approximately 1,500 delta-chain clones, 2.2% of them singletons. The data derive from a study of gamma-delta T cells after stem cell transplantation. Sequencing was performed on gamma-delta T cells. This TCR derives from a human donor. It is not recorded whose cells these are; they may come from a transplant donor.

CDR3 amino acids: CALGETRPSYVPRALGDTWGRAGKLIF. The CDR3 DNA reads TGTGCTCTTGGGGAAACAAGGCCTTCCTACGTGCCGCGGGCACTGGGGGATACTTGGGGACGAGCAGGGAAACTCATCTTT. The V gene is TRDV1, the J gene TRDJ1, with 12 bases aligning to TRDD3. Germline trimming cut 2 bases from V and 8 bases from J; bases unmatched to any gene: 42. The germline gives CDR1 TSWWSYY, CDR2 QGS. This CDR3 is built from 27 residues.